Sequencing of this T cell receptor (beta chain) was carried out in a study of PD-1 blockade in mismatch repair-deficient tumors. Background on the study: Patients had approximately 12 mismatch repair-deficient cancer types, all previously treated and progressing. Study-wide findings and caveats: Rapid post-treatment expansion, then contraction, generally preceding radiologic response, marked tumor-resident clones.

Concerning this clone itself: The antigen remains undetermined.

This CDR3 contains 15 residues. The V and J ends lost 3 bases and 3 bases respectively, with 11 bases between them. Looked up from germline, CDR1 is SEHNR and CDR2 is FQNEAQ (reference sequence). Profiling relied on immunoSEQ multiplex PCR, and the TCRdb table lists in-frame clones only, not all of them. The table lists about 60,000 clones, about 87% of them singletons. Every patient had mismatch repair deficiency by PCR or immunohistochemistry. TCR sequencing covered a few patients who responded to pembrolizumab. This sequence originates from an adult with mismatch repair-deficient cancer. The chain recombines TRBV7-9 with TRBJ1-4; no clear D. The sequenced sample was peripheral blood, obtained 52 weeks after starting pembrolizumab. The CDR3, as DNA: TGTGCCAGCAGCTTTCCCGAGGTGGCTAATGAAAAACTGTTTTTT. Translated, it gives CASSFPEVANEKLFF.